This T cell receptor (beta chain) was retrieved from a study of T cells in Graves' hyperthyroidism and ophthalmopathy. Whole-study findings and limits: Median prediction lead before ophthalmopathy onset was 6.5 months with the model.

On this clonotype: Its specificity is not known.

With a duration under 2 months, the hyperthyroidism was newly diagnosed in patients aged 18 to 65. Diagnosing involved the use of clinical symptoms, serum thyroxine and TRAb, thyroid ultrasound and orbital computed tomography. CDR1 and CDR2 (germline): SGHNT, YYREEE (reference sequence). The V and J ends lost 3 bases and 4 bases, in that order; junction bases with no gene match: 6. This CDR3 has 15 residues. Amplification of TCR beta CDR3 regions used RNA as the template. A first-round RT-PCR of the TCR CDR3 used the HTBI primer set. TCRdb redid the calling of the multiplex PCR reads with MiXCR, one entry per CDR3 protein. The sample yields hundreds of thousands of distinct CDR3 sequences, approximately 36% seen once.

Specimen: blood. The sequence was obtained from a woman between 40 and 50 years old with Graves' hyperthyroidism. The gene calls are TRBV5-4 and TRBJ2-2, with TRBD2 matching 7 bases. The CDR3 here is CASSYTTGGTGELFF. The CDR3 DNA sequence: TGTGCCAGCAGCTACACGACGGGAGGCACCGGGGAGCTGTTTTTT.